What follows are 23 T cell receptor beta chains derived from one specimen sequenced in a study of blood T cell repertoires in COVID-19. Sequenced by immunoSEQ multiplex PCR; TCRdb stores in-frame clones only, minus some. The sample lists 200,000 to 300,000 clones, roughly 90% occurring once. The specimen was peripheral blood. The receptor set was obtained from a man in his fifties or sixties who had recovered from COVID-19.

This rearrangement joins TRBV19 to TRBJ2-2, with D possibly TRBD1 on 6 matching bases. From germline, CDR1 is LNHDA and CDR2 SQIVND (reference sequence). The CDR3 is 13 residues long. V lost 6 bases and J lost 6, with 11 bases in between. In DNA form, the CDR3 reads TGTGCCAGTAGAACACAGGGACCCGGGGAGCTGTTTTTT. Translation: CASRTQGPGELFF.

This clone was counted a few times. The chain joins TRBV14 to TRBJ2-1, with D uncertain. In germline, CDR1 is SGHDN, CDR2 FVKESK. V lost 0 bases, J lost 9 bases, and 18 bases lay in between. The CDR3 spans 16 residues. In DNA, the CDR3 is TGTGCCAGCAGCCAAGAGCGAGGAGTCGGTGGAGTTGAGCAGTTCTTC. This sequence encodes CASSQERGVGGVEQFF.

The chain recombines TRBV15 with TRBJ1-6; D gene ambiguous. V lost 1 base to trimming and J lost 12 bases, with 16 bases between them. The CDR3 is made up of 15 amino acids. Germline V gene data show CDR1 as LNHNV and CDR2 as YYDKDF (reference sequence). This chain's CDR3 is CATSRVRGEKGPLHF. The CDR3 nucleotides are TGTGCCACCAGCAGAGTCCGTGGGGAGAAGGGACCCCTCCACTTT.

CDR3 protein: CSVASIGTGGTDTQYF. The CDR3 region has the DNA TGCAGCGTTGCCTCCATCGGGACAGGGGGCACAGATACGCAGTATTTT. The rearrangement uses TRBV29-1 and TRBJ2-3; 10 bases fit TRBD1. Germline CDR1 SQVTM, CDR2 ANQGSEA. The V and J ends lost 4 bases and 1 base, in that order; junction bases with no gene match: 8. This CDR3 comprises 16 residues.

The chain recombines TRBV5-1 with TRBJ1-3; possible D gene TRBD1, 6 bases. Germline loops: CDR1 SGHRS, CDR2 YFSETQ. Trimming removed 5 bases at V and 0 bases at J, with 12 bases between. The CDR3 is made up of 15 amino acids. CDR3 in DNA: TGCGCCAGCAGGTTAGGGGACAACTCTGGAAACACCATATATTTT. Encoded protein: CASRLGDNSGNTIYF.

The chain carries TRBV9 and TRBJ1-2; 7 bases agree with TRBD1. V shed 0 bases and J 4 bases; nucleotides not matched to a gene: 9. The CDR3 length is 16 residues. Germline V gives CDR1 SGDLS, CDR2 YYNGEE. DNA for the CDR3: TGTGCCAGCAGCGTAGTGCGAACAGGGGCATCCTATGGCTACACCTTC. This sequence encodes CASSVVRTGASYGYTF.

V usage is TRBV5-1 and J usage is TRBJ2-6, with TRBD1 as a possible D gene (6 bases). Germline assignment: CDR1 SGHRS and CDR2 YFSETQ. The V end was cut by 4 bases, the J end by 0 bases, with 14 bases between. The CDR3 totals 17 residues. CDR3 region: CASSMRQVYSGANVLTF. In nucleotides, the CDR3 is TGCGCCAGCAGCATGCGACAGGTTTACTCTGGGGCCAACGTCCTGACTTTC.

The chain is built from TRBV6-5 and TRBJ1-1; TRBD1 is a possible D gene (6 bases). With 6 bases removed from V and 4 bases from J, the gap between germline ends came to 9 bases. Germline-derived CDR1 and CDR2 are MNHEY and SVGAGI. This CDR3 has 12 residues. This CDR3 reads CASRQGGTEAFF. The CDR3 coding sequence is TGTGCCAGCAGACAGGGCGGCACTGAAGCTTTCTTT.

In its sample, this clone was seen once. The chain combines TRBV2 with TRBJ2-3, with 7 bases that match TRBD2. J was trimmed by 2 bases and V by 7 bases; bases with no gene match: 6. This CDR3 has 14 residues. Germline V gives CDR1 SNHLY, CDR2 FYNNEI. The CDR3 loop is CASKARGYTDTQYF. The CDR3 nucleotides read TGTGCCAGCAAGGCGCGGGGGTACACAGATACGCAGTATTTT.

This chain joins TRBV19 and TRBJ1-3, with D uncertain. Germline lookup yields CDR1 LNHDA and CDR2 SQIVND (reference sequence). CDR3 length equals 15 residues. The ends were cut back, 3 bases at V and 1 base at J, with 10 bases in the middle. CDR3 region: CASSIPSLSGNTIYF. CDR3 bases: TGTGCCAGTAGTATCCCGTCCCTATCTGGAAACACCATATATTTT.

This chain links TRBV6-5 with TRBJ1-4; D gene unclear. The V gene's germline CDR1 is MNHEY and CDR2 SVGAGI. The CDR3 sequence is 14 residues long. V was cut by 4 bases and J by 7 bases, with 13 bases left in between. The CDR3 region is CASSFRVETEKLFF. Here the CDR3 DNA reads TGTGCCAGCAGTTTTCGGGTCGAGACTGAAAAACTGTTTTTT.

This clone appeared once. This rearrangement joins TRBV12-3 or TRBV12-4 to TRBJ1-1, with D uncertain. The V end was cut by 7 bases, the J end by 4 bases, with 13 bases between. This CDR3 region has 13 residues. CDR3 sequence: CASTKVGGTEAFF. CDR3 DNA: TGTGCCAGCACTAAGGTTGGAGGCACTGAAGCTTTCTTT.

The V call is TRBV19, the J call TRBJ1-5; 7 bases match TRBD1. V lost 7 bases to trimming and J lost 4 bases; unmatched junction nucleotides: 22. This CDR3 has 19 amino acids. Germline V gene sequence: CDR1 LNHDA, CDR2 SQIVND (reference sequence). The CDR3 DNA reads TGTGCCAGTACCATTCTCAACACAGGGGATCGGAGAGGGAATCAGCCCCAGCATTTT. It translates to CASTILNTGDRRGNQPQHF.

This chain joins TRBV19 and TRBJ2-1, with a tentative D call TRBD2 (6 bases). Trimming shortened V by 1 base and J by 8 bases, and 12 bases separated the two germline ends. The germline CDR1 and CDR2 sequences are LNHDA and SQIVND (reference sequence). The CDR3 covers 14 residues. The CDR3 region is CASSIGWGVHEQFF. The DNA of the CDR3 is TGTGCCAGTAGTATAGGATGGGGGGTACATGAGCAGTTCTTC.

The V and J genes are TRBV10-3 and TRBJ2-2; 9 bases are shared with TRBD2. With V trimmed by 7 bases and J by 3 bases, 9 bases remained unmatched. Germline CDR1 is ENHRY and CDR2 is SYGVKD. The CDR3 is made up of 16 amino acids. The CDR3 coding sequence is TGTGCCATCAATCAACGAGCGGGGGGATACACCGGGGAGCTGTTTTTT. Translating it yields CAINQRAGGYTGELFF.

This chain links TRBV11-2 with TRBJ1-2, with TRBD1 matching over 10 bases. Germline CDR1 reads SGHAT; CDR2 reads FQNNGV. CDR3 size: 17 residues. After removal of 2 bases from V and 4 bases from J, the junction contained 10 bases not matched to a gene. The CDR3 DNA sequence: TGTGCCAGCAGCTTACCGCGCGACAGGGGGCTTAGCTATGGCTACACCTTC. Translation gives CASSLPRDRGLSYGYTF.

The chain has TRBV11-2 and TRBJ2-2, with 7 bases lining up with TRBD1. The germline CDR1 and CDR2 sequences are SGHAT and FQNNGV. CDR3 length: 16 residues. V dropped 4 bases and J dropped 7; count of bases not matched to a gene: 12. CDR3 bases: TGTGCCAGCAGCTCCCGGGACAGAACATGGATCGGGGAGCTGTTTTTT. Translated: CASSSRDRTWIGELFF.

The rearrangement uses TRBV27 and TRBJ1-5; D remains ambiguous. In germline, CDR1 is MNHEY, CDR2 SMNVEV (reference sequence). V gave up 0 bases and J gave up 11 bases, with 14 bases separating them. The CDR3 runs 14 residues. The CDR3 nucleotides read TGTGCCAGCAGTTTATCGGGGATCCGGGAGGCCCAGCATTTT. Its translation is CASSLSGIREAQHF.

This clone came up once. The chain recombines TRBV7-9 with TRBJ1-2; D remains ambiguous. With 3 bases removed from V and 6 bases from J, the gap between germline ends came to 11 bases. The CDR3 is 13 residues long. Germline V gene sequence: CDR1 SEHNR, CDR2 FQNEAQ (reference sequence). The CDR3 DNA follows: TGTGCCAGCAGCTTGAGAGGGTTAGATGGCTACACCTTC. It codes for CASSLRGLDGYTF.

This chain links TRBV6-5 with TRBJ2-2; the D gene is possibly TRBD2 (7 bases). The germline V gene has CDR1 MNHEY and CDR2 SVGAGI. The CDR3 extends over 15 amino acids. The germline V and J ends were trimmed by 2 bases and 3 bases, with 10 bases remaining between them. CDR3 sequence: CASSYGRGDTGELFF. For the CDR3, the DNA is TGTGCCAGCAGTTACGGGAGGGGGGACACCGGGGAGCTGTTTTTT.

The CDR3 DNA reads TGCGCCAGCACCAGGGTTTCGGACGAGCAGTACGTC. This codes for CASTRVSDEQYV. V usage is TRBV10-1 and J usage is TRBJ2-7; D is perhaps TRBD1 (5 bases). Trimming cost V 7 bases and J 5 bases, with 12 bases left between them. The V gene's germline CDR1 is WNHNN and CDR2 SYGVQD (reference sequence). The CDR3 extends over 12 amino acids.

The rearrangement links TRBV5-4 to TRBJ1-2; D call uncertain. The CDR3 has 13 residues. CDR1 and CDR2 (germline): SGHNT, YYREEE (reference sequence). Trimming took off 1 base at V and 2 bases at J, with 6 bases between the two ends. The CDR3 sequence is CASSLIMNYGYTF. The CDR3 DNA follows: TGTGCCAGCAGCTTGATCATGAACTATGGCTACACCTTC.

This clone was counted a single time. The V gene is TRBV9, the J gene TRBJ1-5; the match to TRBD1 covers 9 bases. V was clipped by 0 bases and J by 4 bases; unmatched bases: 2. CDR3 length: 15 residues. Germline CDR1 SGDLS, CDR2 YYNGEE. The CDR3, as DNA: TGTGCCAGCAGCGTAGGGGACAGGGTAAATCAGCCCCAGCATTTT. It translates to CASSVGDRVNQPQHF.